This T cell receptor beta chain was profiled in a study of shared clonotypes between healthy human individuals. Overall study: The donors, two women and a few men, were aged 18 to 49.

Adult Caucasians living in Nashville, Tennessee made up all of the donors. This CDR3 spans 16 amino acids. Germline CDR1 is SGHVS and CDR2 is FQNEAQ. Trimming removed 4 bases at V and 4 bases at J, with 19 bases between. For every subset, genomic DNA was evenly distributed across several immunoSEQ plates. Sequenced by immunoSEQ multiplex PCR; TCRdb stores in-frame clones only, minus some. The top ten hold approximately 13% of the sample, which has hundreds of thousands of clones, 76% seen once. Sequencing was performed on PBMCs. The chain joins TRBV7-8 to TRBJ1-1; D is possibly TRBD1 (5 bases). This sequence originates from a woman aged 40-49 years in good health. Some clones in this sample may be carry-over from other donors' samples. CDR3 loop: CASSSLPSGGATEAFF. The CDR3 bases are TGTGCCAGCAGCTCGCTGCCGAGTGGAGGGGCCACTGAAGCTTTCTTT.